Presented here are 19 T cell receptor beta chains from one specimen sequenced in a study of shared clonotypes between healthy human individuals. Terminally differentiated effector memory CD45RA+ cells were excluded from the naive CD8 cells, which were CD45RO-negative and positively selected for CCR7. Method: immunoSEQ multiplex PCR; TCRdb's copy keeps in-frame clones and lacks some. The repertoire holds about 2 million clones, with approximately 94% as singletons. Material for sequencing was naive CD8+ T cells sorted from blood. The receptors were sampled from a man between 18 and 35 years old in good health.

This chain links TRBV5-8 with TRBJ2-5; no reliable D call. CDR1 is SGHTS and CDR2 is YDEGEE in the germline V gene. V was pared by 0 bases and J by 8 bases, with 8 bases between. CDR3 size: 12 residues. The CDR3 DNA sequence: TGTGCCAGCAGCTTGGCGGGTCATACCCAGTACTTC. It is translated as CASSLAGHTQYF.

V usage is TRBV7-9 and J usage is TRBJ1-4; a possible D gene is TRBD1 (5 bases). Germline CDR1 reads SEHNR; CDR2 reads FQNEAQ (reference sequence). The V and J ends lost 2 bases and 6 bases respectively, with 13 bases between them. The length of the CDR3 is 15 residues. The CDR3, as DNA: TGTGCCAGCAGCTTATTTCAAACGGGGGATGAAAAACTGTTTTTT. The encoded protein is CASSLFQTGDEKLFF.

J is TRBJ2-5 and V is TRBV13; D not resolved. The CDR3 has 16 residues. With 5 bases removed from V and 2 bases from J, the gap between germline ends came to 18 bases. The germline V gene encodes CDR1 PRHDT and CDR2 FYEKMQ (reference sequence). This CDR3 reads CASSPMGGLEQETQYF. The CDR3 bases are TGTGCCAGCAGCCCCATGGGTGGGCTTGAGCAAGAGACCCAGTACTTC.

Only one count was recorded for this clone. V gene TRBV7-8 combines with J gene TRBJ1-4; D gene uncertain. V shed 8 bases and J shed 0 bases, with 16 bases lying between them. In germline, CDR1 is SGHVS, CDR2 FQNEAQ. CDR3 length: 16 residues. This CDR3 reads CASSLRRLATNEKLFF. Here the CDR3 DNA reads TGTGCCAGCTCCCTTAGGAGGTTAGCAACTAATGAAAAACTGTTTTTT.

This chain joins TRBV4-1 and TRBJ1-5; 8 nucleotides match TRBD1. J was trimmed by 6 bases and V by 1 base; bases with no gene match: 5. Germline assignment: CDR1 MGHRA and CDR2 YSYEKL. CDR3 length equals 15 residues. The DNA of the CDR3 is TGCGCCAGCAGCCAAGTGCAGGGGGCCCCTCAGCCCCAGCATTTT. Residues: CASSQVQGAPQPQHF.

The chain has TRBV4-1 and TRBJ1-2; D remains unclear. CDR1 and CDR2 (germline): MGHRA, YSYEKL. This CDR3 has 14 residues. V lost 0 bases to trimming and J lost 2 bases, with 7 bases between them. The DNA for the CDR3 is TGCGCCAGCAGCCAAGAGAGGGAGAACTATGGCTACACCTTC. This translates into CASSQERENYGYTF.

Concerning this clone itself: Different DNA sequences within this sample yield the same CDR3. The V call is TRBV9, the J call TRBJ2-3; a possible D gene is TRBD1 (6 bases). Trimming pared 3 bases from V and 4 bases from J, leaving 9 bases between. The CDR3 is made up of 13 amino acids. Germline V gene data show CDR1 as SGDLS and CDR2 as YYNGEE. CDR3 residues: CASSGTGPDTQYF. The CDR3 nucleotides are TGTGCCAGCAGCGGCACAGGGCCAGATACGCAGTATTTT.

V usage is TRBV4-1 and J usage is TRBJ2-3; weak D call: TRBD2 (6 bases). Looked up from germline, CDR1 is MGHRA and CDR2 is YSYEKL. Trimming pared 7 bases from V and 2 bases from J, leaving 19 bases between. The CDR3 runs 16 residues. The CDR3 is CASTKRDSVPTDTQYF. CDR3 coding DNA: TGCGCCAGCACAAAACGGGACTCCGTTCCCACAGATACGCAGTATTTT.

V and J are TRBV5-1 and TRBJ2-7; no clear D gene. CDR1 is SGHRS, CDR2 YFSETQ, per germline. Between the trimmed V and J ends, which lost 2 bases and 2 bases, there was a span of 11 bases. The CDR3 is 14 amino acids. CDR3 nucleotide sequence: TGCGCCAGCAGCTTTTACGGAGAACCCTACGAGCAGTACTTC. This gives the protein CASSFYGEPYEQYF. Combining the CDR3 with reference TRBV5-1 and TRBJ2-7 gives the whole variable domain KAGVTQTPRYLIKTRGQQVTLSCSPISGHRSVSWYQQTPGQGLQFLFEYFSETQRNKGNFPGRFSGRQFSNSRSEMNVSTLELGDSALYLCASSFYGEPYEQYFGPGTRLTVT.

This chain links TRBV5-4 with TRBJ2-6; TRBD2 might be the D (6 bases). The germline V gene has CDR1 SGHNT and CDR2 YYREEE (reference sequence). CDR3 length: 17 residues. With 4 bases removed from V and 0 bases from J, the gap between germline ends came to 14 bases. The CDR3 loop is CASSPGTEGSGANVLTF. The CDR3 DNA reads TGTGCCAGCAGCCCCGGGACGGAGGGCTCTGGGGCCAACGTCCTGACTTTC.

Of note for this clone: Other DNA sequences within the sample encode an identical CDR3. V and J are TRBV4-1 and TRBJ1-1; D call uncertain. The V gene lost 0 bases and the J gene lost 0 bases, with 5 bases spanning the gap. CDR1 and CDR2 from the germline V gene are MGHRA and YSYEKL. The CDR3 sequence is 14 residues long. The CDR3 DNA reads as TGCGCCAGCAGCCAAGACAAACTGAACACTGAAGCTTTCTTT. Translated, it gives CASSQDKLNTEAFF.

J is TRBJ1-6 and V is TRBV19; D gene uncertain. V was shortened by 3 bases and J by 9 bases, with 9 bases between the two germline ends. In germline, CDR1 is LNHDA, CDR2 SQIVND (reference sequence). The CDR3 is 13 amino acids. Here the CDR3 reads CASSMGWGSPLHF. DNA of the CDR3: TGTGCCAGTAGTATGGGGTGGGGTTCACCCCTCCACTTT.

This chain uses TRBV27 with TRBJ2-3; TRBD2 aligns across 9 bases. Trimming cost V 5 bases and J 7 bases; bases outside gene matches: 16. Germline CDR1 reads MNHEY; CDR2 reads SMNVEV (reference sequence). The CDR3 consists of 17 residues. The CDR3 DNA is TGTGCCAGCAGTCCGGTGGGTGCTAGCGGGACAGAGAATACGCAGTATTTT. Translated: CASSPVGASGTENTQYF.

The chain combines TRBV7-2 with TRBJ2-1, with D possibly TRBD2 on 5 matching bases. The CDR3 covers 18 residues. Germline CDR1 and CDR2: SGHTA and FQGNSA. The V and J ends lost 2 bases and 4 bases respectively, with 21 bases between them. In DNA, the CDR3 is TGTGCCAGCAGCTTACCTATCGGTCTAGCCGAATCTTACAATGAGCAGTTCTTC. This translates into CASSLPIGLAESYNEQFF.

This sequence joins TRBV6-6 and TRBJ2-2; 13 positions agree with TRBD2. Germline assignment: CDR1 MNHNY and CDR2 SVGAGI (reference sequence). There are 16 residues in the CDR3. Trimming took 6 bases from V and 2 from J; bases not matched to a gene: 3. CDR3: CASSQGLAGNTGELFF. CDR3 bases: TGTGCCAGCAGCCAGGGACTAGCGGGAAACACCGGGGAGCTGTTTTTT.

The rearrangement links TRBV4-3 to TRBJ1-2; no clear D gene. Trimming cost V 0 bases and J 3 bases, with 11 bases left between them. Germline assignment: CDR1 LGHNA and CDR2 YSLEER. The CDR3 runs 15 residues. The DNA of the CDR3 is TGCGCCAGCAGCCAAGATCTGGGAATTTACTATGGCTACACCTTC. Protein product: CASSQDLGIYYGYTF.

The chain has TRBV7-9 and TRBJ2-5, with 7 bases fitting TRBD2. In germline, CDR1 is SEHNR, CDR2 FQNEAQ (reference sequence). This CDR3 comprises 14 residues. J was trimmed by 4 bases and V by 4 bases; bases with no gene match: 6. This CDR3 reads CASSYPGGGETQYF. DNA of the CDR3: TGTGCCAGCAGCTACCCTGGGGGGGGAGAGACCCAGTACTTC.

V usage is TRBV4-3 and J usage is TRBJ1-1, with 7 bases fitting TRBD1. Trimming removed 0 bases from V and 5 bases from J; junction bases left unmatched: 6. The germline V gene encodes CDR1 LGHNA and CDR2 YSLEER. The CDR3 has 15 residues. In DNA, the CDR3 is TGCGCCAGCAGCCAAGATTGGGCAGGGGGGACTGAAGCTTTCTTT. Protein: CASSQDWAGGTEAFF.

This sequence joins TRBV27 and TRBJ1-2, with 7 bases aligning to TRBD1. The germline V gene has CDR1 MNHEY and CDR2 SMNVEV (reference sequence). With 6 bases clipped from V and 6 bases from J, the junction kept 10 bases outside the gene matches. The CDR3 consists of 14 residues. The CDR3 is CASSIRQGWNGYTF. The DNA for the CDR3 is TGTGCCAGCAGCATTAGACAGGGATGGAATGGCTACACCTTC.